The 8 T cell receptor beta chains below come from one sample, sequenced in a study of T cell changes during pregnancy in multiple sclerosis. Sequencing was performed with immunoSEQ multiplex PCR; in TCRdb, only in-frame clones are kept and a portion is missing. The sample has around 66,000 clones, roughly 89% seen once. Sequencing was performed on peripheral blood, taken in the third trimester of pregnancy. These receptors were collected from a female donor in good health, enrolled as a control in a pregnancy study.

V and J are TRBV18 and TRBJ2-1; 12 positions match TRBD2. Looked up from germline, CDR1 is KGHSH and CDR2 is LQKENI. V was clipped by 6 bases and J by 10 bases; unmatched bases: 10. This CDR3 has 15 residues. CDR3 DNA sequence: TGTGCCAGCTCGCATCCTAGCGGGGGGGCCCTAGAGCAGTTCTTC. This gives the protein CASSHPSGGALEQFF. The complete variable domain, with remaining parts taken from reference TRBV18 and TRBJ2-1, reads NAGVMQNPRHLVRRRGQEARLRCSPMKGHSHVYWYRQLPEEGLKFMVYLQKENIIDESGMPKERFSAEFPKEGPSILRIQQVVRGDSAAYFCASSHPSGGALEQFFGPGTRLTVL.

This sequence joins TRBV7-9 and TRBJ2-1, with TRBD2 matching over 9 bases. The V gene's germline CDR1 is SEHNR and CDR2 FQNEAQ (reference sequence). J lost 4 bases, V lost 3 bases, and 13 bases had no gene match. CDR3 length: 18 residues. The CDR3, as DNA: TGTGCCAGCAGCTTCGACCGCGGGAGGGCCCTTTTGTACAATGAGCAGTTCTTC. As protein: CASSFDRGRALLYNEQFF.

The V and J genes are TRBV7-9 and TRBJ1-5; D is unresolved. V was clipped by 4 bases and J by 1 base, with 8 bases between them. In germline, CDR1 is SEHNR, CDR2 FQNEAQ (reference sequence). The CDR3 covers 14 residues. The CDR3 spells CASSSFISNQPQHF. DNA for the CDR3: TGTGCCAGCAGCTCTTTTATAAGCAATCAGCCCCAGCATTTT.

This clone has just one count. V and J are TRBV5-1 and TRBJ2-3; TRBD2 aligns across 14 bases. The CDR3 has 17 residues. The trim removed 5 bases at V and 2 bases at J, leaving 7 bases unmatched. The germline gives CDR1 SGHRS, CDR2 YFSETQ. The CDR3 reads CASRQWTSGGPTDTQYF. The CDR3 DNA is TGCGCCAGCAGGCAGTGGACTAGCGGGGGGCCCACAGATACGCAGTATTTT.

Concerning this clone itself: This specimen includes other DNA sequences encoding the same CDR3. The genes are TRBV5-6 and TRBJ1-6; no clear D gene. Germline V gene lookup returns CDR1 SGHDT and CDR2 YYEEEE. This CDR3 is 15 amino acids long. Trimming stripped 5 bases from V and 13 bases from J, with 22 bases between. The CDR3 is CASSFGTLGGSPLHF. The CDR3, as DNA: TGTGCCAGCAGTTTCGGCACCCTAGGAGGTTCGCCCCTCCACTTT. Full variable domain (remainder filled in from reference TRBV5-6 and TRBJ1-6): DAGVTQSPTHLIKTRGQQVTLRCSPKSGHDTVSWYQQALGQGPQFIFQYYEEEERQRGNFPDRFSGHQFPNYSSELNVNALLLGDSALYLCASSFGTLGGSPLHFGNGTRLTVT.

CDR3 nucleotide sequence: TGTGCCAGCAACATAGGAGAGCAAGGGGCGAACACCGGGGAGCTGTTTTTT. Translating gives CASNIGEQGANTGELFF. The chain recombines TRBV7-9 with TRBJ2-2, with a possible D match to TRBD1 (5 bases). The CDR3 has 17 residues. Trimming took 7 bases from V and 0 from J, leaving 18 bases between them. Looked up from germline, CDR1 is SEHNR and CDR2 is FQNEAQ (reference sequence).

The chain couples TRBV4-1 to TRBJ2-3; 10 positions match TRBD2. Germline trimming cut 1 base from V and 0 bases from J; bases unmatched to any gene: 10. Per the germline V gene, CDR1 is MGHRA and CDR2 is YSYEKL. This CDR3 is 19 amino acids long. In DNA form, the CDR3 reads TGCGCCAGCAGCCAAGGCGTGATTAGCGGGGGGTCTAGCACAGATACGCAGTATTTT. Protein product: CASSQGVISGGSSTDTQYF.

The J gene is TRBJ1-1, the V gene TRBV27; D gene uncertain. This CDR3 spans 13 amino acids. Trimming took 6 bases from V and 7 from J, leaving 15 bases between them. The germline gives CDR1 MNHEY, CDR2 SMNVEV (reference sequence). This chain's CDR3 is CASSLSRADEAFF. DNA for the CDR3: TGTGCCAGCAGCCTTTCGAGGGCAGATGAAGCTTTCTTT.